This T cell receptor (beta chain) stems from a study of T cell repertoires in cytomegalovirus infection. Study-wide background: Both CMV infection and a matching HLA type were indicated by public TCR beta signatures.

Worth noting for this clonotype: The antigen is unknown.

Study-wide points: Cumulative frequency of public TCR beta families picked out carriers of CMV plus the relevant HLA. The response measured ex vivo was dominated by TCR beta clonotypes (HLA-C-restricted and CMV-specific).

Trimming pared 8 bases from V and 5 bases from J, leaving 18 bases between. This CDR3 is built from 14 residues. TCRdb fed the reads into MiXCR, producing one record per CDR3 protein. The data show some 700,000 distinct CDR3 sequences, with roughly 35% seen just once and around 2.8% held by the top ten. Specimen: PBMCs. This sequence originates from a human donor in good health (CMV status not recorded). Some clones in this sample may be carry-over from other donors' samples. J is TRBJ1-1 and V is TRBV12-3 or TRBV12-4, with D possibly being TRBD1 (5 bases). The CDR3 DNA sequence: TGTGCCAGCTCCTCGGTTCCAGGGTGGACTGAAGCTTTCTTT. It codes for CASSSVPGWTEAFF.